This T cell receptor (beta chain) was recovered during a study of shared clonotypes between healthy human individuals. The study, taken as a whole, reports: Limited genetic and exposure-history diversity came from having few donors.

Adults of Caucasian background living in Nashville, Tennessee made up all donors. Comment on this clone: The antigen remains undetermined.

The CDR3 is 16 amino acids. Germline CDR1 is MNHNS and CDR2 is SASEGT. V was cut by 4 bases and J by 0 bases, with 16 bases left in between. The run depth of the assay was deep. Libraries were prepared by immunoSEQ multiplex PCR; TCRdb keeps only in-frame clonotypes and omits some of them. The table includes roughly 1,500,000 clones, about 98.5% detected once. This receptor was identified in a man aged 30 to 45 in good health. Sequencing was done on a sample of naive CD4+ T cells sorted from blood. The subset was: CD45RA+ positively selected. The V call is TRBV6-1, the J call TRBJ2-7; D may be TRBD1 (7 bases). The CDR3 is CASSGLLQGGSYEQYF. CDR3 nucleotides: TGTGCCAGCAGTGGTCTACTTCAGGGGGGCTCCTACGAGCAGTACTTC.